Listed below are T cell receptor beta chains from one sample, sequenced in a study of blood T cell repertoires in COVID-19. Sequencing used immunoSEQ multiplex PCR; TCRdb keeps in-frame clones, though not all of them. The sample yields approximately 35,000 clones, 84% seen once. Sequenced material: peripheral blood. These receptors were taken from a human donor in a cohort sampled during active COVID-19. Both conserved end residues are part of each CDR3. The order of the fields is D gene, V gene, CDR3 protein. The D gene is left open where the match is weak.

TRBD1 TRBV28 CASSLLQGRHEQYF
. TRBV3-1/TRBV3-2 CASSRDRNTEAFF
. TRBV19 CASSIGQIYEQYF
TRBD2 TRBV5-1 CASSPRGGGPDTQYF
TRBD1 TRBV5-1 CASSPGQRFLSYTF
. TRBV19 CASSPQRRVSYGYTF
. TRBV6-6 CASSALGVGTEAFF
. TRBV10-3 CAISDSGSSTDTQYF
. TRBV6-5 CASTLDTNSGNTIYF
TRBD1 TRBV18 CASSPGQGSSSGANVLTF
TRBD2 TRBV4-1 CASSQASGGGGAFGELFF
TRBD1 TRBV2 CASSLRGRITEAFF
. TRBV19 CASSRGLEQFF
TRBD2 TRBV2 CASSETSGGYTGELFF
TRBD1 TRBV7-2 CASSWTGVGNQPQHF
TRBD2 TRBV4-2 CASSQEDLAGGPSDEQYF
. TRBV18 CASSPLSRSDRNQPQHF
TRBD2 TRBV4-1 CASSPALLAGGNTDTQYF
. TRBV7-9 CASSRRGSGSPLHF
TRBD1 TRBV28 CASRQGMAGNTIYF
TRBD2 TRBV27 CASRRAGGLTYNEQFF
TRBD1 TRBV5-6 CASSTGRTGGPRRYTEAFF
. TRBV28 CASSFERGSGTEAFF
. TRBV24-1 CATSDPTGPYNEQFF
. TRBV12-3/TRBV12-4 CASSSEQGHEQYF
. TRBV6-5 CASSYAALGNYGYTF
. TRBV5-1 CASSFGYEGDTEAFF
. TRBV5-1 CASSFDSYSGNTIYF
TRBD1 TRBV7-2 CASSLSGQGEQYF
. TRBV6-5 CASTNYNSPLHF
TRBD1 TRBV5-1 CASSPPTGGNTDTQYF
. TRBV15 CATSRERVGDTEAFF
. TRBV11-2 CASSSRNQGGDTQYF
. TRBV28 CASSPPQGVYTQYF
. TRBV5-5 CASSQLRGGSYGYTF
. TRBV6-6 CASQNQPSSINTEAFF
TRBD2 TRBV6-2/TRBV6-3 CASSLAGGDIQYF
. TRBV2 CASNRGAVSLEQYF